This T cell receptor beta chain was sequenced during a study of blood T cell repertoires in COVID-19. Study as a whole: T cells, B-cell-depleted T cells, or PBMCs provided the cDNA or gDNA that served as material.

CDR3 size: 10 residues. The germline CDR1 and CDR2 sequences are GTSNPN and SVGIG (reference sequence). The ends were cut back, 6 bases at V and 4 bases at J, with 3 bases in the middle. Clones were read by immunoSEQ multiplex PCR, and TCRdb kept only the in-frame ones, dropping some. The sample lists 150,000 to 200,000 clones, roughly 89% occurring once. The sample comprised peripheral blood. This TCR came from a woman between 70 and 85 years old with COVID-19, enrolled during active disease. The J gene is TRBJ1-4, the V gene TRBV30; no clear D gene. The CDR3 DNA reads TGTGCCTGCAGTAATGAAAAACTGTTTTTT. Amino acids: CACSNEKLFF.